This T cell receptor beta chain was identified in a study of blood T cell repertoires in COVID-19. The repertoire was sequenced with immunoSEQ multiplex PCR; TCRdb's copy has only in-frame clones and lacks some. The sample contains fewer than 500,000 clones, 85% to 90% of which appear only once. V lost 3 bases, J lost 1 base, and 10 bases lay in between. CDR1 and CDR2 from the germline V gene are SQVTM and ANQGSEA. The CDR3 length is 14 residues. The source material was peripheral blood. The TCR comes from a woman aged 30 to 39 with acute or convalescent COVID-19. The rearrangement uses TRBV29-1 and TRBJ1-3; D possibly corresponds to TRBD1 (6 bases). The CDR3 spells CSVEAGASGNTIYF. In nucleotides, the CDR3 is TGCAGCGTTGAGGCGGGGGCTTCTGGAAACACCATATATTTT.